This TCR beta chain was documented in a study of blood T cell repertoires in COVID-19 (dated by TCRdb to 2018 to 2021). Turning to the overall study: Samples covering the acute and convalescent phases of COVID-19 were provided by collaborators in the United States, Italy and Spain. The prospective study material was composed of cDNA or gDNA derived from T cells, B-cell-depleted T cells, or PBMCs. The dataset comprised deeply sampled blood TCRbeta repertoires from subjects exposed to, actively infected with, or recovered from COVID-19. The repertoires were released in a freely available public database intended as a resource for research on the immune response to SARS-CoV-2. HLA class I and class II types, where available, came from metadata supplied by the sample provider rather than from assay-based typing. The sample metadata nearly always contained a de-identified subject ID, COVID-19 status, age in years and sex. Samples were obtained from the ongoing ImmuneRACE study (first 160 participants) and from 1,254 subjects provided by 6 global collaborators.

What the research found in general, with its limitations: How much clinical and demographic metadata was included differed by source and by participant, and the metadata was provided uncurated.

Collaborating institutions collected whole blood in K2EDTA tubes following their own protocols. For TCRbeta analysis, collaborator samples were shipped as frozen whole blood, as isolated PBMCs, or as DNA extracted from either sample type. Taken from the germline V gene, the CDR1 and CDR2 loops are SQVTM and ANQGSEA. Including the terminal cysteine and phenylalanine, the CDR3 comprises 12 residues. Left in the record is the CDR3 DNA by itself, 36 bases read in frame from the first base. A distance of 11 bases separates the germline ends of V and J, which lose 4 bases and 5 bases respectively. The immunoSEQ Assay, a bias-controlled multiplex PCR, was used to amplify TCRbeta CDR3 regions from genomic DNA. The authors processed their data as follows. Within the assay, amplification of reference gene primers was used to estimate how many nucleated cells each sample contained. To quantify the absolute abundance of each unique TCRbeta CDR3 rearrangement, sequence reads were collapsed and filtered. For each sample, productive Simpson clonality was calculated by taking the square root of Simpson's diversity index across productive rearrangements. TCRdb limited this immuneACCESS table to in-frame rearrangements with V and J called. A share of clones is missing; checked studies link under half to unresolved V genes, and the rest is unexplained. Clone size and V and J calls were adopted from that table, with D and trimming inferred from the DNA. The table for this sample lists 150,000 to 250,000 clones; just under 85% of them were counted only once. Of the sample, around 6.9% is held by the ten largest clones.

Worth noting for this clone: Its binding antigen is unknown. The record has no base qualities; no much larger clone is one base away.

The sequence links TRBV29-1 to TRBJ1-1; possibly the D gene is TRBD1, per 6 matching bases. The TCR was taken from a human donor with acute or convalescent COVID-19. The donor label of this sample is uncertain. Sequencing was carried out using peripheral blood. DNA sequence: TGCAGCGTTGCACAGGGTGGAACTGAAGCTTTCTTT. This codes for CSVAQGGTEAFF. The entire variable domain, with the stretches around the CDR3 drawn from the reference TRBV29-1 and TRBJ1-1 proteins, is SAVISQKPSRDICQRGTSLTIQCQVDSQVTMMFWYRQQPGQSLTLIATANQGSEATYESGFVIDKFPISRPNLTFSTLTVSNMSPEDSSIYLCSVAQGGTEAFFGQGTRLTVV.